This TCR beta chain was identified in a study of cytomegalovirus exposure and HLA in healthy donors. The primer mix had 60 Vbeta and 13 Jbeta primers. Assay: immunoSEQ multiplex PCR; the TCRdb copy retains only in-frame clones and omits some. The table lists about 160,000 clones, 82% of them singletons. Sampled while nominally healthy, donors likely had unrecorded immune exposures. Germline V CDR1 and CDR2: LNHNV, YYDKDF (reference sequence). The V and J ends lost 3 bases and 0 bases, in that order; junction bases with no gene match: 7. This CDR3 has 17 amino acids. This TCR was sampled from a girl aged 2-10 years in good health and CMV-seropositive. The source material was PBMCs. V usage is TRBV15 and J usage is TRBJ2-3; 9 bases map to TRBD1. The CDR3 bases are TGTGCCACCAGCAGGGACGGGACAGGGACTAGCACAGATACGCAGTATTTT. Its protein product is CATSRDGTGTSTDTQYF.